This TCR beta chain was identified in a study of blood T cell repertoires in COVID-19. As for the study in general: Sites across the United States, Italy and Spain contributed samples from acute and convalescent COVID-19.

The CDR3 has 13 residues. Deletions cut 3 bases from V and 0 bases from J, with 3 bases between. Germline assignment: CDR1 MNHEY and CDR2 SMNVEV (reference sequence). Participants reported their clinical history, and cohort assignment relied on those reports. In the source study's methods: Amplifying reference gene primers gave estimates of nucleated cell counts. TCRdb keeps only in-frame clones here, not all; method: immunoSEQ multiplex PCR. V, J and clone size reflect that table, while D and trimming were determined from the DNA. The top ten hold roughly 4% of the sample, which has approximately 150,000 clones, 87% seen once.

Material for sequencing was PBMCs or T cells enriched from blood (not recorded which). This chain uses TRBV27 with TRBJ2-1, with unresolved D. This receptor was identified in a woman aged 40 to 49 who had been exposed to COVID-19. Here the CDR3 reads CASSFGSYNEQFF. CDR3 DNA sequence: TGTGCCAGCAGTTTCGGCTCCTACAATGAGCAGTTCTTC.